A single T cell receptor (beta chain) is shown here with its context. Being one base from a much bigger clone, this may be a read error. The data are from a study of prognosis after radiotherapy for stage I lung cancer. Study-level background: Non-small cell lung cancer patients at stage I were enrolled between April 2018 and 2019.

CDR3 length: 13 residues. Per the germline V gene, CDR1 is SQVTM and CDR2 is ANQGSEA. By two-round multiplex PCR, the TCR beta CDR3 was amplified from genomic DNA. During first-round PCR, primers specific to each TRBV and TRBJ gene were used. TCRdb processed the multiplex PCR reads anew with MiXCR; each CDR3 protein has one entry. The sample holds approximately 25,000 distinct CDR3 sequences, roughly two fifths seen once. The sample here was PBMCs, taken before or after stereotactic body radiation therapy (not recorded which). The source of this sequence is a donor aged 50 or older with non-small cell lung cancer. This sequence joins TRBV29-1 and TRBJ1-1, with D possibly TRBD1 on 6 matching bases. The CDR3 is CSLRQAVNTEASF. CDR3 in DNA: TGCAGCCTCCGACAGGCCGTGAACACTGAAGCTTCCTTT.